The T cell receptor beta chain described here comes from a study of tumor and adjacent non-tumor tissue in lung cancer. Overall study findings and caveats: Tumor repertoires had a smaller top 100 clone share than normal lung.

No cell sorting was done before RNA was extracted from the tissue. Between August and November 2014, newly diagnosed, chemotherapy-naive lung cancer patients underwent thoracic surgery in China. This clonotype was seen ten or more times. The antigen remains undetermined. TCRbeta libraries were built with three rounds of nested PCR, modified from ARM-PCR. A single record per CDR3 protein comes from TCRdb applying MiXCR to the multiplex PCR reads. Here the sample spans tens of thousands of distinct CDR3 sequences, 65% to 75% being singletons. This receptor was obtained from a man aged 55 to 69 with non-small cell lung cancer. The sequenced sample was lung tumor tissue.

Here the CDR3 DNA reads TGCGCCAGCAGCCAAGCCCGACCGGCGGGCATTCAGTACTTC. It is translated as CASSQARPAGIQYF. The chain employs TRBV4-3 and TRBJ2-4, with D maybe TRBD2 (5 bases). V lost 1 base, J lost 9 bases, and 13 bases lay in between. This CDR3 has 14 residues. Germline V gene sequence: CDR1 LGHNA, CDR2 YSLEER.